These T cell receptor beta chains were read from a single sample in a study of OX40 agonist ivuxolimab in advanced cancers. TCRdb's copy holds only in-frame clones and misses some; the assay was immunoSEQ multiplex PCR. The repertoire consists of about 54,000 clones, with about four fifths occurring once and the leading ten covering approximately 1.3%. The material was CD4+ or CD8+ T cells sorted from blood, obtained in a trial of the OX40 agonist ivuxolimab. The receptor source for this set is an adult with an advanced solid tumor such as melanoma, head and neck, liver or kidney cancer. Each CDR3 is given with its conserved first and last residue. The D gene is left open where the match is weak. Clone size is shown for a subset of rows, as once, few, many or a class of expanded clone.

J | V | size | D | CDR3
TRBJ2-7 | TRBV21-1 | NA | NA | CASRKGGRSYEQYF
TRBJ1-4 | TRBV9 | NA | NA | CASTPTSATNEKLFF
TRBJ1-2 | TRBV19 | NA | NA | CASSIRVDYGYTF
TRBJ2-7 | TRBV5-4 | NA | TRBD2 | CASSFAGVASYEQYF
TRBJ2-7 | TRBV11-2 | NA | TRBD2 | CASSISGSLYEQYF
TRBJ2-1 | TRBV28 | NA | NA | CASSLSHPGTLGRDEQFF
TRBJ1-2 | TRBV28 | once | TRBD1 | CASSPTGGRYGYTF
TRBJ2-7 | TRBV19 | NA | NA | CASSTTGEHGYEQYF
TRBJ1-6 | TRBV4-1 | NA | NA | CASSQVGATPLHF
TRBJ2-2 | TRBV23-1 | NA | NA | CASSHSGTPTGELFF
TRBJ2-7 | TRBV5-6 | once | TRBD1 | CASSFSDRNLQEQYF
TRBJ1-5 | TRBV29-1 | few | NA | CSVDPGRHF
TRBJ1-5 | TRBV18 | NA | TRBD1 | CASSQGQGENNPQHF
TRBJ2-7 | TRBV7-9 | NA | TRBD2 | CASSLDSGRVPYEQYF
TRBJ2-1 | TRBV7-6 | NA | NA | CASSSGTPYNEQFF
TRBJ2-3 | TRBV7-9 | NA | TRBD2 | CASSLILAGVTDTQYF
TRBJ2-7 | TRBV5-1 | NA | NA | CASSLASGTIFNYEQYF
TRBJ2-7 | TRBV6-1 | NA | NA | CASSEVPQHSYEQYF
TRBJ1-4 | TRBV9 | NA | NA | CASSVASTNEKLFF
TRBJ2-7 | TRBV27 | NA | TRBD2 | CASSLSTSGSSQSYEQYF
TRBJ2-3 | TRBV4-1 | NA | TRBD2 | CASSQLAGGSDTQYF